This entry lists 10 T cell receptor beta chains sequenced from one sample in a study of chemoradiotherapy in HPV16-positive cancers. Assay: immunoSEQ multiplex PCR; the TCRdb copy retains only in-frame clones and omits some. The profile shows roughly 13,000 clones, 89% of them singletons. The source was tumor tissue, collected from a patient who underwent chemoradiotherapy. The receptors were sampled from a human donor with HPV-associated anogenital cancer.

This chain links TRBV18 with TRBJ2-3; 8 nucleotides agree with TRBD2. V gave up 0 bases and J gave up 3 bases; unmatched junction bases: 2. The CDR3 has 15 residues. Germline CDR1 is KGHSH and CDR2 is LQKENI. CDR3 in DNA: TGTGCCAGCTCACCACCTTTAGCGGGGACAGATACGCAGTATTTT. It specifies CASSPPLAGTDTQYF.

This chain joins TRBV30 and TRBJ2-4; no firm D call. Germline CDR1 reads GTSNPN; CDR2 reads SVGIG (reference sequence). Trimming stripped 0 bases from V and 9 bases from J, with 12 bases between. The CDR3 sequence is 13 residues long. This chain's CDR3 is CAWSVVGDGIQYF. The CDR3, as DNA: TGTGCCTGGAGTGTAGTGGGTGATGGCATTCAGTACTTC.

The J gene is TRBJ2-7, the V gene TRBV6-5, with D hard to call. The V end lost 2 bases, the J end lost 0 bases, and 5 bases lay between the germline ends. The germline V gene has CDR1 MNHEY and CDR2 SVGAGI. The CDR3 sequence is 13 residues long. The CDR3 coding sequence is TGTGCCAGCAGTTACGGTGGCTCCTACGAGCAGTACTTC. It encodes CASSYGGSYEQYF.

J is TRBJ2-7 and V is TRBV2; TRBD1 agrees at 9 bases. Trimming cost V 8 bases and J 0 bases; bases outside gene matches: 5. The CDR3 length is 14 residues. Looked up from germline, CDR1 is SNHLY and CDR2 is FYNNEI. The CDR3 sequence is CASYQDRGSYEQYF. CDR3 sequence (DNA): TGTGCCAGCTACCAGGACAGGGGCTCCTACGAGCAGTACTTC.

This chain connects TRBV7-6 to TRBJ2-2; unclear D gene. CDR1 and CDR2 (germline): SGHVS, FNYEAQ. The CDR3 is made up of 14 amino acids. V lost 8 bases to trimming and J lost 0 bases, with 10 bases between them. CDR3 in amino acids: CASAPLTNTGELFF. The CDR3 bases are TGTGCCAGCGCCCCCCTAACGAACACCGGGGAGCTGTTTTTT. The full variable domain, rest sourced from reference TRBV7-6 and TRBJ2-2, is GAGVSQSPRYKVTKRGQDVALRCDPISGHVSLYWYRQALGQGPEFLTYFNYEAQQDKSGLPNDRFSAERPEGSISTLTIQRTEQRDSAMYRCASAPLTNTGELFFGEGSRLTVL.

The chain combines TRBV11-3 with TRBJ1-3; D unresolved. Trimming removed 3 bases from V and 0 bases from J, with 9 bases in between. Germline V gene data show CDR1 as SGHNT and CDR2 as YENEEA. The CDR3 extends over 15 amino acids. The CDR3 nucleotides are TGTGCCAGCAGCTTTGAACGGACCTCTGGAAACACCATATATTTT. Protein sequence: CASSFERTSGNTIYF.

This clone was observed a single time. The chain links TRBV15 to TRBJ1-3; unclear D gene. Germline V lookup: CDR1 LNHNV, CDR2 YYDKDF (reference sequence). This CDR3 region has 15 residues. The V end was cut by 3 bases, the J end by 0 bases, with 9 bases between. As DNA, the CDR3 is TGTGCCACCAGCAGCGGCGACTTCTCTGGAAACACCATATATTTT. Its translation is CATSSGDFSGNTIYF.

The genes are TRBV7-2 and TRBJ2-7; the D gene could be TRBD1 or TRBD2 (5 bases each). The germline V gene has CDR1 SGHTA and CDR2 FQGNSA. This CDR3 is 16 amino acids long. Between the trimmed V and J ends, which lost 3 bases and 2 bases, there was a span of 17 bases. CDR3 amino acids: CASSFRSGTLTYEQYF. In DNA form, the CDR3 reads TGTGCCAGCAGCTTTAGATCAGGGACGCTCACCTACGAGCAGTACTTC.

The V call is TRBV5-1, the J call TRBJ1-5, with 7 positions matching TRBD1. The germline V gene encodes CDR1 SGHRS and CDR2 YFSETQ. The CDR3 consists of 14 residues. Trimming took 4 bases from V and 6 from J; bases not matched to a gene: 7. CDR3 DNA: TGCGCCAGCAGCCCAGGGGGGGTAAGTCAGCCCCAGCATTTT. It translates to CASSPGGVSQPQHF.

The rearrangement uses TRBV4-2 and TRBJ2-2; 11 bases map to TRBD2. This CDR3 contains 17 residues. The J segment lost 4 bases and the V segment lost 2 bases, leaving 6 bases of the junction unmatched. Germline V CDR1 and CDR2: LGHNA, YNFKEQ. CDR3 loop: CASSQFSGLAGTGELFF. The CDR3 region has the DNA TGTGCCAGCAGCCAATTTTCAGGACTAGCGGGCACCGGGGAGCTGTTTTTT.